This TCR beta chain was obtained from a study of shared clonotypes between healthy human individuals (dated by TCRdb to the early 2020s). For the study in its entirety: A couple of women and a few men aged 18 to 49 years were included in the cohort. Per donor, three plates each were used for CD4 naive and CD4 memory, two for CD8 naive, and one for CD8 memory. The study deeply sequenced blood TCR repertoires of 5 or 6 healthy adults to estimate repertoire size and the extent of clonotype sharing between individuals. Different laboratories and diverse techniques were used to prepare libraries and sequence TCR repertoires, to increase sequencing depth and limit assay-specific biases. Between about 0.8 and 9.5 billion PBMCs per donor were obtained by leukapheresis.

Using the deep immunoSEQ assay, multiplex PCR amplified TCR CDR3 regions from genomic DNA. Genomic DNA extracted from each cell subset was distributed evenly over all wells of several immunoSEQ 96-well plates, and each plate served as one replicate. For sorted subsets, about 0.2 ug genomic DNA, equal to tens of thousands of T cell genomes, was loaded into each replicate PCR. Purified libraries were quantified with a Qubit 3.0 fluorometer, sized on a Bioanalyzer 2100, and re-quantified with the KAPA Library Quantification kit. Every immunoSEQ 96-well plate was sequenced on a separate single-read 150-cycle Illumina NextSeq 550 flow cell. The authors' analysis ran thus. Because only junctional sequences without quality scores were contained in the immunoSEQ output, filtering matching that applied to full-length reads could not be performed. To assign V/J genes and CDR3, sequences were annotated using PyIR, a Python wrapper for IgBLAST v1.9, with IMGT germline references. Reads were filtered out if the reads had weak V/J assignments (E-value above 1e-6), no CDR3, stop codons, out-of-frame junctions, or ambiguous translated residues. V3J clonotypes were defined as sequences sharing the same inferred V gene, J gene, and CDR3 amino acid sequence. To compute the percentage overlap between repertoires, the number of shared unique clonotypes was divided by the size of the smaller repertoire. RTK rarefaction, the Chao1 estimator, and Recon v2.1 estimates of unobserved clonotypes were used to assess repertoire richness. OLGA was used to compute generation probabilities for all TCRbeta clonotypes that the gDNA method yielded from four donors. TCRdb carries this immuneACCESS record with in-frame sequences only. Its versions omit some clonotypes, under half of them owing to an unresolved V gene in the studies checked, with the rest unexplained. V and J calls plus clone size are reproduced from that table; the DNA served to infer D and trimming. For this sample there are 2 million to 2.5 million clones; around 95% appear just once. The top ten clones comprise 0.13% of the sample.

Comments on this clone: It has no known antigen specificity. Base qualities were left out, and no much larger clone turns up one base away.

Overall results and qualifications from the work: Higher generation probabilities were observed for clonotypes shared by all four sorted-subset donors than for non-shared clonotypes. The genetic and exposure-history diversity represented was limited by the small number of donors. Rarefaction of sorted-subset datasets indicated incomplete sequencing despite the large sequencing depth. Sampling was limited to blood, and TCR repertoires in tissue likely differ from TCR repertoires in blood. When a few donors were compared, the shared fraction of clonotypes was about 5.4% for naive CD4, roughly 3.4% for naive CD8, 2.3% for memory CD4, and 0.4% for memory CD8. Based on pairwise subsampling, the degree of clonotype sharing among donors was expected to be affected by sequencing depth. Larger estimated clonotype richness was generally found for naive subsets than for memory subsets.

Donors were healthy HIV-negative adults with no recently reported acute infections or vaccinations. Every donor was a Caucasian adult residing in Nashville, Tennessee, USA. CD4+ T cells were enriched by magnetic negative selection, after which naive cells were positively selected on CD45RA and the negative fraction was taken as the memory subset. Blood was obtained by leukapheresis, after which PBMCs were separated by Ficoll-Histopaque density gradient centrifugation and cryopreserved in liquid nitrogen vapor phase. Purity and quantity of every magnetically sorted T cell population were checked by analytical flow cytometry. Genomic DNA was isolated from each sorted fraction and quantified by UV absorbance on a Nanodrop 2000c. The sample was naive CD4+ T cells sorted from blood. Reading the label with the study, this specimen's cell subset or site is: CD45RA+ positively selected. This sequence was found in a man younger than 35 in good health.

The DNA reads TGTGCCAGCAGCTTAGGTACAAGGAACACTGAAGCTTTCTTT. Protein translation: CASSLGTRNTEAFF. The chain is encoded by TRBV11-2 joined to TRBJ1-1; too little of a D gene remains to name it. V drops 1 base and J drops 1 base, leaving 7 bases in between. The germline V gene provides CDR1 SGHAT and CDR2 FQNNGV. The CDR3 covers 14 residues, taking in both the cysteine and the phenylalanine. Only the CDR3 portion is preserved as DNA: 42 bases, with reading frame beginning at the first base. When the CDR3 is completed using the reference TRBV11-2 and TRBJ1-1 genes on either side, the full variable domain is EAGVAQSPRYKIIEKRQSVAFWCNPISGHATLYWYQQILGQGPKLLIQFQNNGVVDDSQLPKDRFSAERLKGVDSTLKIQPAKLEDSAVYLCASSLGTRNTEAFFGQGTRLTVV.